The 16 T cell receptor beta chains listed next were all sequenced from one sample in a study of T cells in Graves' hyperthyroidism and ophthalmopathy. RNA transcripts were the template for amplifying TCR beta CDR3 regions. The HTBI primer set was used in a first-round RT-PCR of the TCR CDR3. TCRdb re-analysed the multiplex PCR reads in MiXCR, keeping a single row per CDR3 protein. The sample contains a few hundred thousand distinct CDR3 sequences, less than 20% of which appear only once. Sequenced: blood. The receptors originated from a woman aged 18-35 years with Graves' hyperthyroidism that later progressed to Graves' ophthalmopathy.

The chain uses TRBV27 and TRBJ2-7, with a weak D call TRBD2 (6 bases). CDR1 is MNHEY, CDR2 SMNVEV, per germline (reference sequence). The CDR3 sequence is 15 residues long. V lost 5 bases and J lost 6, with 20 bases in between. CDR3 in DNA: TGTGCCAGCAGTCCCTCGGACTATCCAATGGGCGAGCAGTACTTC. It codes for CASSPSDYPMGEQYF.

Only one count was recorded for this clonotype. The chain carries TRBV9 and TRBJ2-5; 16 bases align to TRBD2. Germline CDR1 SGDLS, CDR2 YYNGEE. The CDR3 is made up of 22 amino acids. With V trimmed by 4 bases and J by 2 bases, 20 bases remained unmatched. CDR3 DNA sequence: TGTGCCAGCAGCCCGGGACTAGCGGGAGGGGAGTCGTTGAGCTCGGGGCAAGAGACCCAGTACTTC. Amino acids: CASSPGLAGGESLSSGQETQYF.

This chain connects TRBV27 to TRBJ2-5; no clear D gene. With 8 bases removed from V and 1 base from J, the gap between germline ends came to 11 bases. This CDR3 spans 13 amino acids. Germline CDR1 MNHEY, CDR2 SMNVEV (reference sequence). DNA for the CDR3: TGTGCCAGCGGTCTATACTCCCAAGAGACCCAGTACTTC. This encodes CASGLYSQETQYF.

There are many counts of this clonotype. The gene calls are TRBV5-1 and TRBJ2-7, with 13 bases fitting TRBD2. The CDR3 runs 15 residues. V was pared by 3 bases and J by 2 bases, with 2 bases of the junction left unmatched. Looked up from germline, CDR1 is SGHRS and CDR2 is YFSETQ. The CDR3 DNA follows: TGCGCCAGCAGCTACGGGACTAGCGGGGCCTACGAGCAGTACTTC. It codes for CASSYGTSGAYEQYF.

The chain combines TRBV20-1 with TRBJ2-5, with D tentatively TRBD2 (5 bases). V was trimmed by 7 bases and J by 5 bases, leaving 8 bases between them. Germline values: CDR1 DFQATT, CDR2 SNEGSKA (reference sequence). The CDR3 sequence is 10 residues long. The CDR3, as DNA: TGCAGTGGAAGGGAGGAGACCCAGTACTTC. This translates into CSGREETQYF.

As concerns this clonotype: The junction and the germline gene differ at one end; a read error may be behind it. The CDR3 DNA reads TGTGCCAGCAGACCGGGTGGGGTAAACACCGGGGAGCTGCTTTTT. Its translation: CASRPGGVNTGELLF. This chain connects TRBV5-5 to TRBJ2-2; perhaps TRBD2 as D (5 bases). The CDR3 contains 15 residues. CDR1 is SGHKS, CDR2 YYEKEE, per germline (reference sequence). The full variable domain, rest sourced from reference TRBV5-5 and TRBJ2-2, is DAGVTQSPTHLIKTRGQQVTLRCSPISGHKSVSWYQQVLGQGPQFIFQYYEKEERGRGNFPDRFSARQFPNYSSELNVNALLLGDSALYLCASRPGGVNTGELLFGEGSRLTVL.

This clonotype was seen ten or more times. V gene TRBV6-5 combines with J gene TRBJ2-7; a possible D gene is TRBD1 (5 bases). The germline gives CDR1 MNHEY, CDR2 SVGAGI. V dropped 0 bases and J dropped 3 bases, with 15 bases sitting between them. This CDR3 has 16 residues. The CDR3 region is CASSYSPGQLFYEQYF. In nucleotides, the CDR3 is TGTGCCAGCAGTTACTCGCCTGGACAATTGTTCTACGAGCAGTACTTC.

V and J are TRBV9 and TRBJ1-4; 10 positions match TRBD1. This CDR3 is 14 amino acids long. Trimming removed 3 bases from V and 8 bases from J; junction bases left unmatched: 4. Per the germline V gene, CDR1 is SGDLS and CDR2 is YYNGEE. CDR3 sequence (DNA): TGTGCCAGCAGCGCCGGGACAGGGGTAGAAAAACTGTTTTTT. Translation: CASSAGTGVEKLFF.

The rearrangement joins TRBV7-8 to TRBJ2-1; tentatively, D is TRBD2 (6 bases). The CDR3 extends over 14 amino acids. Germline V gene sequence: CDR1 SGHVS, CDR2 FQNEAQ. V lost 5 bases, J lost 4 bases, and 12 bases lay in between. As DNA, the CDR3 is TGTGCCAGCAGCACCGGGAGCCTATACAATGAGCAGTTCTTC. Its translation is CASSTGSLYNEQFF.

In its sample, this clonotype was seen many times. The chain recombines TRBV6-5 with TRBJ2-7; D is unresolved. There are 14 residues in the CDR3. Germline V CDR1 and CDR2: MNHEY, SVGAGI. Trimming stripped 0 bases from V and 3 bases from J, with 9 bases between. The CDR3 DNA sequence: TGTGCCAGCAGTTACTCACTCTCAGACTACGAGCAGTACTTC. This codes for CASSYSLSDYEQYF.

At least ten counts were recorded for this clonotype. CDR3 sequence (DNA): TGTGCCAGCAGTGGGGACTCCATCGGCGGGGAGCTGTTTTTT. Protein sequence: CASSGDSIGGELFF. This chain uses TRBV12-3 or TRBV12-4 with TRBJ2-2; TRBD2 is a possible D gene (6 bases). There are 14 residues in the CDR3. Trimming cost V 5 bases and J 7 bases, with 14 bases left between them.

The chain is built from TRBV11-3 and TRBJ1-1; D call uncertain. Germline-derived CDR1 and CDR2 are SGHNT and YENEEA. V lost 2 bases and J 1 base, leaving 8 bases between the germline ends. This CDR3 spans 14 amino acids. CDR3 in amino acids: CASSLKEPNTEAFF. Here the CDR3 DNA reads TGTGCCAGCAGCTTAAAGGAACCGAACACTGAAGCTTTCTTT.

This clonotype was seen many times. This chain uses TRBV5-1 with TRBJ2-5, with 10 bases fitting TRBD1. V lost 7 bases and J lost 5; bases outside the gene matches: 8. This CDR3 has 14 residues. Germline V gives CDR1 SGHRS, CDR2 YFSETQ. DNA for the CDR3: TGCGCCAGCGGGGGGACAGGGGCCACGGAGACCCAGTACTTC. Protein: CASGGTGATETQYF.

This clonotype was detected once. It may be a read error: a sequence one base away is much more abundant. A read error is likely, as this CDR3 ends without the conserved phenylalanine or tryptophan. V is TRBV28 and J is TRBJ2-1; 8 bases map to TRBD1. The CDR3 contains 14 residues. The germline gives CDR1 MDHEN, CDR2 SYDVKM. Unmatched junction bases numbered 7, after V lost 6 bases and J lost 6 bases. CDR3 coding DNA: TGTGCCAGCAGACGGACAGGGTCGGGCAATGAGCAGTTCCTC. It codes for CASRRTGSGNEQFL.

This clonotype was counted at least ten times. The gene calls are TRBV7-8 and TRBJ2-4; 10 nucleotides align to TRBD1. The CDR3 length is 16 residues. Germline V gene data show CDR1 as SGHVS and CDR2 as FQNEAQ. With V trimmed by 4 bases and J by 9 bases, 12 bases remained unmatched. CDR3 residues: CASSSLGQGGFGIQYF. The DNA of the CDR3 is TGTGCCAGCAGCTCCCTAGGACAGGGGGGGTTTGGCATTCAGTACTTC.

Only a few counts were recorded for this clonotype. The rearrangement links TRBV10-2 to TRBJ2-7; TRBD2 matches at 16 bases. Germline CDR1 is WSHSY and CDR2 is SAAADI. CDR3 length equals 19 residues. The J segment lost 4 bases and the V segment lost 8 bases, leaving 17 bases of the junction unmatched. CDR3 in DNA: TGCGCCAGCGGGGGGACTGGGACTAGCGGGAGGGGCTCCGGTTACGAGCAGTACTTC. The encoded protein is CASGGTGTSGRGSGYEQYF.